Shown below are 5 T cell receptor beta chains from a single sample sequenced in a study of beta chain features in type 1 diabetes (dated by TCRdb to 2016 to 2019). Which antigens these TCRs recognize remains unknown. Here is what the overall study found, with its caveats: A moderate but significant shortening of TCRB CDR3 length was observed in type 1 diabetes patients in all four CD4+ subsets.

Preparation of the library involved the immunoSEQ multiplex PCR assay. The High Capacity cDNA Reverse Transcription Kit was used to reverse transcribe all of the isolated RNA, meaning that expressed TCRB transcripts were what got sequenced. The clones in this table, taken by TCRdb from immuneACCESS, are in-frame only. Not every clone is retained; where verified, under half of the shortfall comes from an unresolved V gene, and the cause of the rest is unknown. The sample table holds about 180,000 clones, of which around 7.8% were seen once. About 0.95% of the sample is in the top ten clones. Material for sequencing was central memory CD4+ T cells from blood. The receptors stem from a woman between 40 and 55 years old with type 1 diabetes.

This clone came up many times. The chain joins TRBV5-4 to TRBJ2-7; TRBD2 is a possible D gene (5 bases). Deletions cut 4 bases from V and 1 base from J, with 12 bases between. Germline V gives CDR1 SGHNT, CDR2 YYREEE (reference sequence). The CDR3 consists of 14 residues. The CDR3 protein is CASSRAGISYEQYF. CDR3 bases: TGTGCCAGCAGCCGGGCCGGGATATCCTACGAGCAGTACTTC.

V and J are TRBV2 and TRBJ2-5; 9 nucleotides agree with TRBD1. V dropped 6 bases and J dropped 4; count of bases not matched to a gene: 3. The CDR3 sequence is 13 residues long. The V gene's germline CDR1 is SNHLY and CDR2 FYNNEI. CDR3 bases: TGTGCCAGCAGAGGGACAGGGACAGAGACCCAGTACTTC. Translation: CASRGTGTETQYF.

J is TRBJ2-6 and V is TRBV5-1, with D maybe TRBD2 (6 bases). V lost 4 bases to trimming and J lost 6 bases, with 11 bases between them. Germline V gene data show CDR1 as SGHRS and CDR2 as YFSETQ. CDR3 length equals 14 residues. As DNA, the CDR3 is TGCGCCAGCAGCGGCGTGGGACTGGCCAACGTCCTGACTTTC. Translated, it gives CASSGVGLANVLTF.

The CDR3 loop reads CASSIGRETEAFF. Written as DNA, the CDR3 is TGTGCCAGCAGCATCGGAAGGGAGACTGAAGCTTTCTTT. This chain joins TRBV21-1 and TRBJ1-1. TRBV21-1 constitutes a pseudogene. This CDR3 is built from 13 residues.

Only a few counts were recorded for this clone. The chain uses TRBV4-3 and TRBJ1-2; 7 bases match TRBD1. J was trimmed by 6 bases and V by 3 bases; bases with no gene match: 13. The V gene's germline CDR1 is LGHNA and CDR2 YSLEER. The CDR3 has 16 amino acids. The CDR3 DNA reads TGCGCCAGCAGCCAGGGCCGAATCGACAGGGTGAATGGCTACACCTTC. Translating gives CASSQGRIDRVNGYTF.